The 24 T cell receptor beta chains below come from one sample, sequenced in a study of control samples from healthy donors and cancer patients. The assay was immunoSEQ multiplex PCR, and TCRdb's table has in-frame clones only and misses some. The sample records around 130,000 clones, nearly 90% being singletons. The sequencing input was PBMCs. These receptors came from a man aged 50 to 60 with head and neck cancer.

The sample holds a few counts of this clone. In the same sample, other DNA sequences code for this CDR3. The chain couples TRBV28 to TRBJ2-2; D is possibly TRBD1 or TRBD2 (5 bases each). Germline lookup yields CDR1 MDHEN and CDR2 SYDVKM. This CDR3 spans 14 amino acids. The V end was cut by 2 bases, the J end by 7 bases, with 11 bases between. CDR3: CASSLRQGDGELFF. Here the CDR3 DNA reads TGTGCCAGCAGTTTAAGGCAGGGAGACGGGGAGCTGTTTTTT. The entire variable domain, with the rest obtained from reference TRBV28 and TRBJ2-2, is as follows: DVKVTQSSRYLVKRTGEKVFLECVQDMDHENMFWYRQDPGLGLRLIYFSYDVKMKEKGDIPEGYSVSREKKERFSLILESASTNQTSMYLCASSLRQGDGELFFGEGSRLTVL.

This chain connects TRBV27 to TRBJ2-1; D unresolved. Trimming cost V 3 bases and J 9 bases, with 9 bases left between them. The CDR3 has 12 amino acids. From germline, CDR1 is MNHEY and CDR2 SMNVEV (reference sequence). Written as DNA, the CDR3 is TGTGCCAGCAGTTTTAACTTTGGTGAGCAGTTCTTC. This translates into CASSFNFGEQFF.

The chain uses TRBV14 and TRBJ1-2; weak D call: TRBD1 (6 bases). The V and J ends lost 4 bases and 8 bases respectively, with 17 bases between them. Germline lookup yields CDR1 SGHDN and CDR2 FVKESK. CDR3 length: 14 residues. The CDR3 DNA sequence: TGTGCCAGCAGCCTTCAAGGGACAACGAGAGGCTACACCTTC. Its protein product is CASSLQGTTRGYTF.

J is TRBJ2-7 and V is TRBV5-5; D is unresolved. V dropped 5 bases and J dropped 5 bases, with 17 bases sitting between them. Germline V gene sequence: CDR1 SGHKS, CDR2 YYEKEE (reference sequence). The CDR3 length is 14 residues. The CDR3 coding sequence is TGTGCCAGCAGTCTGGGCCTTACCACCCACGAGCAGTACTTC. It yields the protein CASSLGLTTHEQYF.

This chain connects TRBV28 to TRBJ1-5; D gene ambiguous. The germline V and J ends were trimmed by 5 bases and 5 bases, with 7 bases remaining between them. The CDR3 is 12 amino acids. Germline assignment: CDR1 MDHEN and CDR2 SYDVKM. CDR3 bases: TGTGCCAGCAGTCCGCGGTATCAGCCCCAGCATTTT. Protein product: CASSPRYQPQHF.

V and J are TRBV6-2 or TRBV6-3 and TRBJ2-7; D possibly corresponds to TRBD1 (6 bases). The germline V and J ends were trimmed by 0 bases and 0 bases, with 15 bases remaining between them. The germline gives CDR1 MNHEY, CDR2 SVGEGT. This CDR3 comprises 17 residues. The CDR3 reads CASSYSDLPGHSYEQYF. In nucleotides, the CDR3 is TGTGCCAGCAGTTACTCGGATCTACCGGGACACTCCTACGAGCAGTACTTC.

This rearrangement joins TRBV30 to TRBJ2-7; no clear D gene. V lost 3 bases, J lost 7 bases, and 7 bases lay in between. The CDR3 runs to 10 residues. Germline CDR1 and CDR2: GTSNPN and SVGIG (reference sequence). CDR3 sequence (DNA): TGTGCCTGGAGACTCTGGGAGCAGTACTTC. Translation: CAWRLWEQYF.

The V and J genes are TRBV29-1 and TRBJ2-2; TRBD1 is a possible D gene (5 bases). V was pared by 6 bases and J by 1 base, with 12 bases between. The CDR3 extends over 14 amino acids. CDR1 is SQVTM, CDR2 ANQGSEA, per germline. The CDR3 spells CSVDTNRNTGELFF. The CDR3 DNA sequence: TGCAGCGTGGACACAAACAGGAACACCGGGGAGCTGTTTTTT.

The V call is TRBV14, the J call TRBJ2-7, with 7 bases identical to TRBD1. V dropped 0 bases and J dropped 3; count of bases not matched to a gene: 11. The CDR3 extends over 17 amino acids. Germline values: CDR1 SGHDN, CDR2 FVKESK. The CDR3 loop is CASSQDLQTGYFYEQYF. For the CDR3, the DNA is TGTGCCAGCAGCCAAGACCTCCAGACAGGGTATTTCTACGAGCAGTACTTC.

V is TRBV2 and J is TRBJ2-5; 14 bases align to TRBD2. The CDR3 is made up of 15 amino acids. CDR1 and CDR2 (germline): SNHLY, FYNNEI. V gave up 8 bases and J gave up 13 bases; unmatched junction bases: 15. CDR3 region: CASPSEKGLAGELYF. CDR3 nucleotide sequence: TGTGCCAGCCCGTCCGAAAAGGGACTAGCGGGAGAGCTGTACTTC. Complete variable domain (other parts from reference TRBV2 and TRBJ2-5): EPEVTQTPSHQVTQMGQEVILRCVPISNHLYFYWYRQILGQKVEFLVSFYNNEISEKSEIFDDQFSVERPDGSNFTLKIRSTKLEDSAMYFCASPSEKGLAGELYFGPGTRLLVL.

The genes are TRBV6-6 and TRBJ2-5; no firm D call. This CDR3 spans 14 amino acids. V lost 5 bases to trimming and J lost 2 bases, with 12 bases between them. CDR1 MNHNY and CDR2 SVGAGI come from the germline V gene (reference sequence). The CDR3 DNA reads TGTGCCAGCAGTCCCTTTGGGCAGCAAGAGACCCAGTACTTC. Translated, it gives CASSPFGQQETQYF.

The CDR3 loop is CASSASSSARQFF. DNA of the CDR3: TGTGCCAGCAGCGCCTCCTCTAGCGCCAGGCAGTTCTTC. The V call is TRBV2, the J call TRBJ2-1; tentatively, D is TRBD2 (6 bases). Germline CDR1 and CDR2: SNHLY and FYNNEI. Trimming removed 6 bases at V and 12 bases at J, with 18 bases between. This CDR3 is 13 amino acids long.

This chain joins TRBV6-2 or TRBV6-3 and TRBJ2-5; 8 nucleotides match TRBD2. The CDR3 consists of 15 residues. V dropped 4 bases and J dropped 2; count of bases not matched to a gene: 6. Germline CDR1 and CDR2: MNHEY and SVGEGT. The CDR3 DNA is TGTGCCAGCAGTTCGGCCTTAGCGGGGCAAGAGACCCAGTACTTC. This gives the protein CASSSALAGQETQYF.

The CDR3 loop is CASSLGTSSNEQFF. Written as DNA, the CDR3 is TGCGCCAGCAGCTTGGGGACTAGCAGCAATGAGCAGTTCTTC. V usage is TRBV5-1 and J usage is TRBJ2-1; 8 nucleotides match TRBD2. Germline V gene sequence: CDR1 SGHRS, CDR2 YFSETQ. The CDR3 has 14 residues. The ends lost 0 bases at V and 6 bases at J; junction bases unmatched: 2.

The V gene is TRBV7-3, the J gene TRBJ1-5; the D is unclear. Germline CDR1 is SGHTA and CDR2 is FQGTGA. This CDR3 contains 13 residues. V lost 2 bases, J lost 7 bases, and 9 bases lay in between. For the CDR3, the DNA is TGTGCCAGCAGCTTAGGTTTCGGGCAGCCCCAGCATTTT. Translated, it gives CASSLGFGQPQHF.

This clone has at least ten counts. This rearrangement joins TRBV6-6 to TRBJ2-7, with 10 positions matching TRBD2. V shed 5 bases, J shed 0 bases, and the junction held 4 bases outside the gene matches. The CDR3 is 15 residues long. Germline CDR1 reads MNHNY; CDR2 reads SVGAGI (reference sequence). The DNA for the CDR3 is TGTGCCAGCAGTAATAGCGGGGGGAGCTCCTACGAGCAGTACTTC. Translation gives CASSNSGGSSYEQYF.

This chain connects TRBV5-4 to TRBJ1-6; perhaps TRBD1 as D (6 bases). Germline V lookup: CDR1 SGHNT, CDR2 YYREEE (reference sequence). The germline V and J ends were trimmed by 3 bases and 7 bases, with 8 bases remaining between them. The CDR3 is made up of 13 amino acids. The CDR3 sequence is CASSSTGNSPLHF. The CDR3, as DNA: TGTGCCAGCAGCTCCACAGGGAATTCACCCCTCCACTTT.

The J gene is TRBJ1-5, the V gene TRBV5-1; TRBD1 aligns across 8 bases. This CDR3 contains 15 residues. Germline CDR1 and CDR2: SGHRS and YFSETQ. Trimming removed 3 bases from V and 0 bases from J; junction bases left unmatched: 2. The CDR3 sequence: CASSSGTGSNQPQHF. The CDR3 coding sequence is TGCGCCAGCAGCTCGGGGACAGGTAGCAATCAGCCCCAGCATTTT.

V gene TRBV7-6 combines with J gene TRBJ2-7, with D tentatively TRBD2 (6 bases). Trimming removed 5 bases at V and 1 base at J, with 9 bases between. CDR1 SGHVS and CDR2 FNYEAQ come from the germline V gene. The CDR3 is 13 amino acids. The CDR3 DNA reads as TGTGCCAGCAGCCGTAGCGGTTCCTACGAGCAGTACTTC. It yields the protein CASSRSGSYEQYF.

This chain uses TRBV4-1 with TRBJ1-2, with D unresolved. Per germline, CDR1 MGHRA and CDR2 YSYEKL. The CDR3 is made up of 12 amino acids. Trimming shortened V by 2 bases and J by 8 bases, and 9 bases separated the two germline ends. CDR3 DNA: TGCGCCAGCAGCCAATTTCTTAGGGGCTACACCTTC. Its translation is CASSQFLRGYTF.

The rearrangement joins TRBV18 to TRBJ2-2; a possible D gene is TRBD2 (5 bases). The CDR3 has 14 residues. The germline V gene has CDR1 KGHSH and CDR2 LQKENI. Between the trimmed V and J ends, which lost 6 bases and 6 bases, there was a span of 14 bases. The CDR3 loop is CASSATGSSGELFF. The CDR3 nucleotides are TGTGCCAGCTCTGCAACGGGAAGTTCCGGGGAGCTGTTTTTT.

V gene TRBV9 combines with J gene TRBJ1-4; D is ambiguous. The V and J ends lost 3 bases and 4 bases respectively, with 16 bases between them. Germline assignment: CDR1 SGDLS and CDR2 YYNGEE. This CDR3 is built from 16 residues. The chain's CDR3 is CASSGGRTLDNEKLFF. For the CDR3, the DNA is TGTGCCAGCAGCGGAGGACGGACTTTGGATAATGAAAAACTGTTTTTT.

CDR3 in DNA: TGTGCCAGCAGCCAAGGGGGAGGGCAGAACTATGGCTACACCTTC. The encoded protein is CASSQGGGQNYGYTF. V and J are TRBV3-1 (or the pseudogene TRBV3-2) and TRBJ1-2; D uncertain. The CDR3 consists of 15 residues. Germline CDR1 LGHDT, CDR2 YNNKEL (reference sequence). Trimming pared 1 base from V and 2 bases from J, leaving 11 bases between.

This clone was recorded once. The chain carries TRBV5-1 and TRBJ2-7; 11 positions agree with TRBD1. Germline V lookup: CDR1 SGHRS, CDR2 YFSETQ. The V and J ends lost 4 bases and 3 bases, in that order; junction bases with no gene match: 3. The CDR3 has 14 amino acids. The CDR3 DNA is TGCGCCAGCAGCGCGGGACAGGGGGTCTACGAGCAGTACTTC. Its translation is CASSAGQGVYEQYF.